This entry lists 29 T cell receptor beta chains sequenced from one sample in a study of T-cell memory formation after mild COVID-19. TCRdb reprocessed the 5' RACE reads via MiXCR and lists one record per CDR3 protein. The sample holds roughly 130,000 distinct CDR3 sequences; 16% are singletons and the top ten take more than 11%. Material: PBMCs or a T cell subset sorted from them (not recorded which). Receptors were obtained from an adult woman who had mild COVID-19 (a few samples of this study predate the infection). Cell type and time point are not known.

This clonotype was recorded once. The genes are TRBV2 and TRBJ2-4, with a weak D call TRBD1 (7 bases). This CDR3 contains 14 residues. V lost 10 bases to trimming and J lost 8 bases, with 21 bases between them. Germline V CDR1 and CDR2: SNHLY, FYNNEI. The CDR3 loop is CATRGDSNVDIQYF. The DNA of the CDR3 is TGTGCCACCAGGGGGGACTCCAACGTCGACATTCAGTACTTC.

The CDR3 nucleotides are TGTGCCAGCAGCCGGCGTCAGGGGGAAGGCTACAATGAGCAGTTCTTC. Protein sequence: CASSRRQGEGYNEQFF. This chain joins TRBV7-6 and TRBJ2-1; TRBD1 matches 7 bases. Germline V lookup: CDR1 SGHVS, CDR2 FNYEAQ. CDR3 size: 16 residues. The ends lost 5 bases at V and 3 bases at J; junction bases unmatched: 10. The entire variable domain, with the rest obtained from reference TRBV7-6 and TRBJ2-1, is as follows: GAGVSQSPRYKVTKRGQDVALRCDPISGHVSLYWYRQALGQGPEFLTYFNYEAQQDKSGLPNDRFSAERPEGSISTLTIQRTEQRDSAMYRCASSRRQGEGYNEQFFGPGTRLTVL.

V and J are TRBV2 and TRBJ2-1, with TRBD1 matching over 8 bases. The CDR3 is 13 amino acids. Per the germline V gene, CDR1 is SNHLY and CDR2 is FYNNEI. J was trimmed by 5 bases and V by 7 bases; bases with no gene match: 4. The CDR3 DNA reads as TGTGCCAGCAAGAGGGACAGGAACAATGAGCAGTTCTTC. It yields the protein CASKRDRNNEQFF.

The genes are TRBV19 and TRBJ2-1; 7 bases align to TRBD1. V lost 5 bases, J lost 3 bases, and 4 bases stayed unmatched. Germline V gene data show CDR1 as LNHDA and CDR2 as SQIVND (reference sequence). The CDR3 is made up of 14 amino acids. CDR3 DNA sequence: TGTGCCAGTAGTGACAGGGCGGACTACAATGAGCAGTTCTTC. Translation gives CASSDRADYNEQFF.

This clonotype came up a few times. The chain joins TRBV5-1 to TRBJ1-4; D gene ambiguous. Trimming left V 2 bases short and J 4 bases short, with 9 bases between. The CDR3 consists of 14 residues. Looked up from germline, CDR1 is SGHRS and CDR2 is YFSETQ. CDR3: CASSLQSVNEKLFF. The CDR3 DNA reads TGCGCCAGCAGCTTACAGAGCGTTAATGAAAAACTGTTTTTT.

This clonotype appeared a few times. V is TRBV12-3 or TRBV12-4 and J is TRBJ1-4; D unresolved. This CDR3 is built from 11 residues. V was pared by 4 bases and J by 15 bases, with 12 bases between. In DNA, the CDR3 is TGTGCCAGCAGTTCCGGTGTCGGGTTGTTTTTT. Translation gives CASSSGVGLFF.

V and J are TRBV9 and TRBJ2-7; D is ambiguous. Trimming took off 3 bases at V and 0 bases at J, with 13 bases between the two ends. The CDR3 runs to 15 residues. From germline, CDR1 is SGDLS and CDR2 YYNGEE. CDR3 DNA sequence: TGTGCCAGCAGCGCCTCTGGTTTTGACTCCTACGAGCAGTACTTC. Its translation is CASSASGFDSYEQYF.

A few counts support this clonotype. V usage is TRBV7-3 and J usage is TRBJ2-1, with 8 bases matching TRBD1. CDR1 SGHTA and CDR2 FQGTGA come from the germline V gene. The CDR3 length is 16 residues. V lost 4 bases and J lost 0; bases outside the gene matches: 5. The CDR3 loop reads CASSSRGLSSYNEQFF. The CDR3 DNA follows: TGTGCCAGCAGCTCCAGGGGGCTGAGCTCCTACAATGAGCAGTTCTTC.

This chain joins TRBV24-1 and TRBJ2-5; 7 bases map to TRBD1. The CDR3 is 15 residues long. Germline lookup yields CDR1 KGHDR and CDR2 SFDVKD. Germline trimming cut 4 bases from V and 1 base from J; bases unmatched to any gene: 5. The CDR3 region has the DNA TGTGCCACCAGTGACTTACAGGGGACCCAAGAGACCCAGTACTTC. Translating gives CATSDLQGTQETQYF.

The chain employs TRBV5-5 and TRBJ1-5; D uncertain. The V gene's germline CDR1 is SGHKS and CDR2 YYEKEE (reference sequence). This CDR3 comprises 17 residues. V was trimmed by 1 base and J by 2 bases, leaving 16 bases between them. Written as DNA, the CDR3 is TGTGCCAGCAGCTTGAATATCCGGGATGGAGGCAATCAGCCCCAGCATTTT. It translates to CASSLNIRDGGNQPQHF.

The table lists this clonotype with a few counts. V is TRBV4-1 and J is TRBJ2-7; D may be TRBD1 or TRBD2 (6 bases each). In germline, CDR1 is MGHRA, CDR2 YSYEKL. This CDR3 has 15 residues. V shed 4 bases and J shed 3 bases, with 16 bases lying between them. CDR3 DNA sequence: TGCGCCAGCAGCCGTCTATCCGGGGGCCTCTACGAGCAGTACTTC. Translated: CASSRLSGGLYEQYF.

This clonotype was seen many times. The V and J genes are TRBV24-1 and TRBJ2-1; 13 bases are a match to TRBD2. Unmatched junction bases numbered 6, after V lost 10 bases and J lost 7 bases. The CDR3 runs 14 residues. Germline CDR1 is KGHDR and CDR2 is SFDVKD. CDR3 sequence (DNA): TGTGCCACTCAGGGACTAGCGGGAAAGAATGAGCAGTTCTTC. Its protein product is CATQGLAGKNEQFF.

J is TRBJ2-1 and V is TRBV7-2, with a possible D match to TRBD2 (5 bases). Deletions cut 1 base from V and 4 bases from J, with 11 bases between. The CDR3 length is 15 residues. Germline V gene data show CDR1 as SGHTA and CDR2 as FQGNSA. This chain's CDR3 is CASSLERRRYNEQFF. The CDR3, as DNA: TGTGCCAGCAGCTTAGAGCGGCGACGGTACAATGAGCAGTTCTTC.

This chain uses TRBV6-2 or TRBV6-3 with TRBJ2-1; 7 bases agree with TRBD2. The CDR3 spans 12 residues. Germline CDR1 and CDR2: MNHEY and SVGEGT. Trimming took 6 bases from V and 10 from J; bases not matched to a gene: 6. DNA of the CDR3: TGTGCCAGCAGAGAACTAGCGTGGGAGCAGTTCTTC. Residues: CASRELAWEQFF.

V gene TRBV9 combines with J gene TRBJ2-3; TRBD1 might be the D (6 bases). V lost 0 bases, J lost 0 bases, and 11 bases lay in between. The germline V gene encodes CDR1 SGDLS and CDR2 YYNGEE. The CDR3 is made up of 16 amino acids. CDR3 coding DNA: TGTGCCAGCAGCGTAGATTGGGGGCGTAGCACAGATACGCAGTATTTT. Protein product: CASSVDWGRSTDTQYF. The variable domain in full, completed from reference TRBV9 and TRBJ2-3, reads DSGVTQTPKHLITATGQRVTLRCSPRSGDLSVYWYQQSLDQGLQFLIQYYNGEERAKGNILERFSAQQFPDLHSELNLSSLELGDSALYFCASSVDWGRSTDTQYFGPGTRLTVL.

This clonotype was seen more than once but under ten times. As DNA, the CDR3 is TGTGCCAGCAGACTAGCGGGGATTATCAATGAGCAGTTCTTC. Protein: CASRLAGIINEQFF. The J gene is TRBJ2-1, the V gene TRBV12-3 or TRBV12-4; 10 bases fit TRBD2. The CDR3 sequence is 14 residues long. V shed 6 bases and J 6 bases; nucleotides not matched to a gene: 5.

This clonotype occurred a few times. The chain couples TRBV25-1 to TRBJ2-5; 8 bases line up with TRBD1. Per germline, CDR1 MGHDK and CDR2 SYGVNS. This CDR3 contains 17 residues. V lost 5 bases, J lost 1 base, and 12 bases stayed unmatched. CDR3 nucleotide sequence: TGTGCCAGCAGTCTTGGGGACAGGACGACCGGCCAAGAGACCCAGTACTTC. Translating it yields CASSLGDRTTGQETQYF.

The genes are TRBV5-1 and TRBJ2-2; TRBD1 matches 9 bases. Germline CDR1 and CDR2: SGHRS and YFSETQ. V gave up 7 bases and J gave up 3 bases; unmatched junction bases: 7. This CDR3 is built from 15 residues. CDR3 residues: CASGTGGIDTGELFF. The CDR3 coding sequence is TGCGCCAGCGGAACAGGGGGCATCGACACCGGGGAGCTGTTTTTT.

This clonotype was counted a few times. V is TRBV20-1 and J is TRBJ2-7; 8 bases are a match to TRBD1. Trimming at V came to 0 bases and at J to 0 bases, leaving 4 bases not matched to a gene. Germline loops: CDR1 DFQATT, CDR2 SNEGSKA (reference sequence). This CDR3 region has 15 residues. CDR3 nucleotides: TGCAGTGCTAGAGATGGTGGGACAGGCTCCTACGAGCAGTACTTC. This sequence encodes CSARDGGTGSYEQYF.

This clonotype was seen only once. CDR3 nucleotide sequence: TGTGCCAGCAGCCACCGAGACACGGCCGAGCAGTACTTC. The encoded protein is CASSHRDTAEQYF. This chain links TRBV3-1 with TRBJ2-7; D unclear. V was cut by 3 bases and J by 6 bases, with 12 bases left in between. Germline assignment: CDR1 LGHDT and CDR2 YNNKEL (reference sequence). The CDR3 totals 13 residues.

This chain's CDR3 is CASSQGSGTADTQYF. CDR3 in DNA: TGTGCCAGCAGCCAAGGGTCAGGGACAGCAGATACGCAGTATTTT. The chain combines TRBV4-2 with TRBJ2-3; 7 nucleotides align to TRBD1. V trimming: 1 base; J trimming: 4 bases; junction bases outside the gene matches: 5. Per the germline V gene, CDR1 is LGHNA and CDR2 is YNFKEQ. This CDR3 contains 15 residues.

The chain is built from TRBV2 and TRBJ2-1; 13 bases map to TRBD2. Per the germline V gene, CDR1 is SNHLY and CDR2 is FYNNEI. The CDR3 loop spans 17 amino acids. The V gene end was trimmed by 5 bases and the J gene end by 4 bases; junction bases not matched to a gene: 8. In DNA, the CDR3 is TGTGCCAGCAGTAACGGACTAGCGGGAGTTTCATACAATGAGCAGTTCTTC. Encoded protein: CASSNGLAGVSYNEQFF. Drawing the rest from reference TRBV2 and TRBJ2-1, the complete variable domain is EPEVTQTPSHQVTQMGQEVILRCVPISNHLYFYWYRQILGQKVEFLVSFYNNEISEKSEIFDDQFSVERPDGSNFTLKIRSTKLEDSAMYFCASSNGLAGVSYNEQFFGPGTRLTVL.

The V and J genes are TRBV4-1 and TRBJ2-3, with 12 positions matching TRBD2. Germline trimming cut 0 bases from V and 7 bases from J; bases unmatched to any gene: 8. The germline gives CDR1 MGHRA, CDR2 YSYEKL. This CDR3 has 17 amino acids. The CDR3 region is CASSQELAGGPSNTQYF. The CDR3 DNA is TGCGCCAGCAGCCAAGAGCTAGCGGGGGGGCCATCAAATACGCAGTATTTT.

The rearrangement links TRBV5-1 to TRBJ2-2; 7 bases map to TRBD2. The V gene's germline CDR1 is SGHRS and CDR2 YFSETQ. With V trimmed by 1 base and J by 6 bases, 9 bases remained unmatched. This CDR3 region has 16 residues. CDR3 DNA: TGCGCCAGCAGCTTGTTGGCGGGAGTACCGGCCGGGGAGCTGTTTTTT. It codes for CASSLLAGVPAGELFF. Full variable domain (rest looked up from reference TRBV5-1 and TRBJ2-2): KAGVTQTPRYLIKTRGQQVTLSCSPISGHRSVSWYQQTPGQGLQFLFEYFSETQRNKGNFPGRFSGRQFSNSRSEMNVSTLELGDSALYLCASSLLAGVPAGELFFGEGSRLTVL.

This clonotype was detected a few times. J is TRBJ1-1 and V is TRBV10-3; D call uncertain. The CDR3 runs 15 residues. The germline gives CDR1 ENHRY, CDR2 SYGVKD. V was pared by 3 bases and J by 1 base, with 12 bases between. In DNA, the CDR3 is TGTGCCATCAGTGATTTGGTGCTCACGAACACTGAAGCTTTCTTT. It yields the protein CAISDLVLTNTEAFF.

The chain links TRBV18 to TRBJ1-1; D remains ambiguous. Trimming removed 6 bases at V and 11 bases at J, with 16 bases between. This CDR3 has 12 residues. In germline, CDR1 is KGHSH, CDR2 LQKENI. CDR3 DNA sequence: TGTGCCAGCTCCAAGGGCTCGGGGTCTGCTTTCTTT. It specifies CASSKGSGSAFF. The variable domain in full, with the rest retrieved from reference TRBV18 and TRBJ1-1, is NAGVMQNPRHLVRRRGQEARLRCSPMKGHSHVYWYRQLPEEGLKFMVYLQKENIIDESGMPKERFSAEFPKEGPSILRIQQVVRGDSAAYFCASSKGSGSAFFGQGTRLTVV.

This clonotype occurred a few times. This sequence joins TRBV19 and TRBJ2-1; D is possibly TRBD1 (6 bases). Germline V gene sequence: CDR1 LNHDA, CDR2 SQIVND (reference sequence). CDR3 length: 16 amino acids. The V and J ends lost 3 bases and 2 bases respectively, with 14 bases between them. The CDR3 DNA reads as TGTGCCAGTAGTATCGTGAGGGGGAGACCCTACAATGAGCAGTTCTTC. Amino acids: CASSIVRGRPYNEQFF. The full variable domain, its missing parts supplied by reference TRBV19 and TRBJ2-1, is DGGITQSPKYLFRKEGQNVTLSCEQNLNHDAMYWYRQDPGQGLRLIYYSQIVNDFQKGDIAEGYSVSREKKESFPLTVTSAQKNPTAFYLCASSIVRGRPYNEQFFGPGTRLTVL.

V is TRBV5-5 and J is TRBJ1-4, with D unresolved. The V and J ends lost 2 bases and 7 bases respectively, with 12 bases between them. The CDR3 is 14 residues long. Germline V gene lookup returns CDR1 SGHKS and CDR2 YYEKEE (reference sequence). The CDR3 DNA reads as TGTGCCAGCAGCTTCGATCGGACGTTTGAAAAACTGTTTTTT. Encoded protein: CASSFDRTFEKLFF.

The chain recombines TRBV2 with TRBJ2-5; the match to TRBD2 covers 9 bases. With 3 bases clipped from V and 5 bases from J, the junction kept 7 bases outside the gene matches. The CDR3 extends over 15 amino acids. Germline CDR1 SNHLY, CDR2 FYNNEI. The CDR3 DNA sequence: TGTGCCAGCAGTGACCGTAGCGGGGGCCGGGAGACCCAGTACTTC. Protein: CASSDRSGGRETQYF.